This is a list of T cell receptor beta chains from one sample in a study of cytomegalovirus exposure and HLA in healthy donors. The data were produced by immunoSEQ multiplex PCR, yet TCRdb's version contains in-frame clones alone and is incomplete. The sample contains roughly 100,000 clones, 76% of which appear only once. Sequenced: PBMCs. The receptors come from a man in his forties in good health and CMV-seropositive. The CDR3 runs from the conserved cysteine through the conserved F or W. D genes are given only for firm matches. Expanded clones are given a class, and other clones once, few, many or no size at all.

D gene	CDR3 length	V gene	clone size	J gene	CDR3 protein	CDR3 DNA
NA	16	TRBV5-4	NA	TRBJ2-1	CASSLGGKLGEDEQFF	TGTGCCAGCAGCTTGGGGGGTAAACTAGGAGAGGATGAGCAGTTCTTC
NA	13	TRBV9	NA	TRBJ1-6	CASSVQRNSPLHF	TGTGCCAGCAGCGTACAGAGGAATTCACCCCTCCACTTT
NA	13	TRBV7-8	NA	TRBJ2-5	CASRRGGGETQYF	TGTGCCAGCAGGCGGGGTGGAGGGGAGACCCAGTACTTC
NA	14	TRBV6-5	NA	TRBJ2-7	CASREYSSSGEQYF	TGTGCCAGCAGGGAGTACTCATCATCCGGCGAGCAGTACTTC
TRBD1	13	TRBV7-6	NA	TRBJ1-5	CASSLQGDQPQHF	TGTGCCAGCAGCTTACAGGGGGATCAGCCCCAGCATTTT
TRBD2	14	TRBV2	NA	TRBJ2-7	CASSVTSGAYEQYF	TGTGCCAGCAGCGTGACTAGCGGAGCCTACGAGCAGTACTTC
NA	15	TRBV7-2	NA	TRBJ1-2	CASSLVVGDDYGYTF	TGTGCCAGCAGCTTAGTCGTCGGTGATGACTATGGCTACACCTTC
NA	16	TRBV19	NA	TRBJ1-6	CASSHPGQGNNSPLHF	TGTGCCAGTAGTCACCCGGGGCAGGGGAATAATTCACCCCTCCACTTT
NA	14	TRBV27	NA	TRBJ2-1	CASFPLQGYNEQFF	TGTGCCAGCTTTCCCCTTCAGGGGTACAATGAGCAGTTCTTC
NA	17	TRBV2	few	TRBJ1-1	CASSVTISHRLNTEAFF	TGTGCCAGCAGTGTTACGATTAGTCACAGGCTAAACACTGAAGCTTTCTTT
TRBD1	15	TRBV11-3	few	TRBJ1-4	CASSLVAGGNEKLFF	TGTGCCAGCAGCTTAGTGGCAGGGGGCAATGAAAAACTGTTTTTT
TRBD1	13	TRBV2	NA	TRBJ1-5	CASNGDRGQPQHF	TGTGCCAGCAATGGGGACAGGGGTCAGCCCCAGCATTTT
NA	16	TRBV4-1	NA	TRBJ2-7	CASSQVGQKSSYEQYF	TGCGCCAGCAGCCAAGTTGGGCAGAAGAGCTCCTACGAGCAGTACTTC
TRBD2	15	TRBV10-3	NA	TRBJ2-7	CAIRPGLAGGHEQYF	TGTGCCATCAGGCCGGGACTAGCGGGAGGCCACGAGCAGTACTTC
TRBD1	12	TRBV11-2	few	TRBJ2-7	CASSPDRGEQYF	TGTGCCAGCAGTCCGGACAGGGGGGAGCAGTACTTC
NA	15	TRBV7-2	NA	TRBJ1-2	CASSLGGGGLVGYTF	TGTGCCAGCAGCTTAGGCGGGGGGGGACTAGTTGGCTACACCTTC
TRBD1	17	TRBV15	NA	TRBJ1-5	CATSSRIQGVGNQPQHF	TGTGCCACCAGCTCGCGAATCCAGGGGGTTGGCAATCAGCCCCAGCATTTT
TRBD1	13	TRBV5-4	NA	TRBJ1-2	CASSLDREYGYTF	TGTGCCAGCAGCTTAGACAGGGAATACGGCTACACCTTC
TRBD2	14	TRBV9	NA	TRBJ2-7	CASSVDGRAYEQYF	TGTGCCAGCAGCGTAGACGGGAGGGCCTACGAGCAGTACTTC
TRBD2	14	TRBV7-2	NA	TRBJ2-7	CASSLASSGREQYF	TGTGCCAGCAGCTTAGCGTCTAGCGGGAGGGAGCAGTACTTC
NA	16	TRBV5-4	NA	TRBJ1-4	CASSLGGLATNEKLFF	TGTGCCAGCAGCCTGGGGGGACTCGCAACTAATGAAAAACTGTTTTTT
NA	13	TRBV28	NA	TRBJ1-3	CASIYGLGNTIYF	TGTGCCAGCATATATGGACTGGGAAACACCATATATTTT